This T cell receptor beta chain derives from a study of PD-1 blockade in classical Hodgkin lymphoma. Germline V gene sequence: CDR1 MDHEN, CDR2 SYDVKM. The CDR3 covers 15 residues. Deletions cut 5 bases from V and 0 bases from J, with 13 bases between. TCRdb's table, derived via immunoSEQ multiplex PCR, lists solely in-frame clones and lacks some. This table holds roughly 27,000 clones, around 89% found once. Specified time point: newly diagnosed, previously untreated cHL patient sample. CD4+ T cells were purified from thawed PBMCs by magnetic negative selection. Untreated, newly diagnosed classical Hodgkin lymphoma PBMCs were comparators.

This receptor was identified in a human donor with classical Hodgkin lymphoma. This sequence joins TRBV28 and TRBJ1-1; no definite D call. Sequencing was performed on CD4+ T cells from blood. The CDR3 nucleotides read TGTGCCAGCAGTGAGGTTCTCCTTATGAACACTGAAGCTTTCTTT. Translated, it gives CASSEVLLMNTEAFF.